The entry below describes one T cell receptor beta chain. What it binds is unknown. The CDR3 contains 15 residues. Germline lookup yields CDR1 SGHNT and CDR2 YYREEE (reference sequence). V shed 4 bases and J shed 1 base, with 11 bases lying between them. This entry comes from a study of high-grade serous ovarian cancer treatment subgroups. Study-level background: Each sample yielded on average around 7,500 unique TCR beta rearrangements from over 12,000 reads. Study findings and constraints: These tumor repertoires lack spatial information from bulk sequencing. Different patients shared almost no repertoire; same-patient tumors shared roughly 0.11 to 0.8. The analyses considered CDR3 and ignored CDR1 and CDR2.

Tumor tissue was taken before any definitive surgery or chemotherapy was given. TCRdb's copy holds only in-frame clones and misses some; the assay was immunoSEQ multiplex PCR. The sample yields 10,000 or so clones, 68% seen once. The V and J genes are TRBV5-4 and TRBJ2-2; possibly TRBD1 for D (6 bases). Material: tumor tissue. This clonotype was obtained from a human donor with high-grade serous ovarian cancer. CDR3 DNA sequence: TGTGCCAGCAGCCGCCAGACAGGGAACACCGGGGAGCTGTTTTTT. This sequence encodes CASSRQTGNTGELFF.